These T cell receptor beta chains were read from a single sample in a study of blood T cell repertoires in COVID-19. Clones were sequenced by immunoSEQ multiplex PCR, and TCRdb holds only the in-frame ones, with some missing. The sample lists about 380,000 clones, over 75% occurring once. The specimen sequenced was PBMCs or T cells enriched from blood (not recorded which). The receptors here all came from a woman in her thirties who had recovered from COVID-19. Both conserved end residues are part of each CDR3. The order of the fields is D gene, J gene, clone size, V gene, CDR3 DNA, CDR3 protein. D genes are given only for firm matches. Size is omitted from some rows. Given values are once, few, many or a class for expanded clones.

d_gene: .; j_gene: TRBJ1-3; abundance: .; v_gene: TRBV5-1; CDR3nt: TGCGCCAGCACCGTGGGAGTTAGCTCTGGAAACACCATATATTTT; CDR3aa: CASTVGVSSGNTIYF
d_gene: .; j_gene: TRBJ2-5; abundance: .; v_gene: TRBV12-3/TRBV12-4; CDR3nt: TGTGCCAGCAGTTACTCTAGCGAAGAGACCCAGTACTTC; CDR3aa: CASSYSSEETQYF
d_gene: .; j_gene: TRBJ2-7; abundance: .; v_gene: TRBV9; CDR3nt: TGTGCCAGCAGCGTTAACCTAGCAGGAGGTTTTGGCGAGCAGTACTTC; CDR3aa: CASSVNLAGGFGEQYF
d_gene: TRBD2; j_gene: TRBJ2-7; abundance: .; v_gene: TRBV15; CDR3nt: TGTGCCACCAGCCTAGCGGGATCCTACGAGCAGTACTTC; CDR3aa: CATSLAGSYEQYF
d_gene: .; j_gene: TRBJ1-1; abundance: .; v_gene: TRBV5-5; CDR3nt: TGTGCCAGCAGCTTCAATCAACAGGGTGGAACTGAAGCTTTCTTT; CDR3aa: CASSFNQQGGTEAFF
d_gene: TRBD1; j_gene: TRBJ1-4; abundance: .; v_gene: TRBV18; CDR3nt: TGTGCCAGCTCATCGGGGGGACAGGTTCAAGAAAAACTGTTTTTT; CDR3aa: CASSSGGQVQEKLFF
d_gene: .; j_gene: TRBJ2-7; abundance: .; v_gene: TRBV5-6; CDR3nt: TGTGCCAGCAGCTTGGATGAGCCGGGGAAACTCGAGCAGTACTTC; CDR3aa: CASSLDEPGKLEQYF
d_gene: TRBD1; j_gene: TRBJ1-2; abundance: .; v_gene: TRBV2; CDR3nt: TGTGCCAGCAGGGGCACGATTGACAGGGCCGATGGCTACACCTTC; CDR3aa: CASRGTIDRADGYTF
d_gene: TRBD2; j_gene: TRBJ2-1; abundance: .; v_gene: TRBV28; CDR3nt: TGTGCCAGCAGTGCCACATTTGCGGGAGGGAACAATGAGCAGTTCTTC; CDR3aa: CASSATFAGGNNEQFF
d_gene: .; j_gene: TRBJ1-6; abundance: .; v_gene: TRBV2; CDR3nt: TGTGCCAGCAGTGAAGCGTTGGGGGGGACGCATTCACCCCTCCACTTT; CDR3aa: CASSEALGGTHSPLHF
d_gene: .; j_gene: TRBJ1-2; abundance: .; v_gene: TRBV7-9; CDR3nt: TGTGCCAGCAGCCCACCCAGTAGGACAAACTATGGCTACACCTTC; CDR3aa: CASSPPSRTNYGYTF
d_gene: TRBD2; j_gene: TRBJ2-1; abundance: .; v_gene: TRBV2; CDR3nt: TGTGCCAGCAGCCTAGCGGGAGATGCCTACAATGAGCAGTTCTTC; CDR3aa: CASSLAGDAYNEQFF
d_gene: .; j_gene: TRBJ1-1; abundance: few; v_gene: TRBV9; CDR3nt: TGTGCCAGCAGCGTAGGGTGGGGGCTGGCTGAAGCTTTCTTT; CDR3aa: CASSVGWGLAEAFF
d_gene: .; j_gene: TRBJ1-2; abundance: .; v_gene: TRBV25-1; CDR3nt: TGTGCCAGCAGTGAATCTGGGCGATACTATGGCTACACCTTC; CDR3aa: CASSESGRYYGYTF
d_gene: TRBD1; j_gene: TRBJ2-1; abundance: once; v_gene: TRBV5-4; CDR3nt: TGTGCCAGCAGCTTACCGGGACAGGTCAATGAGCAGTTCTTC; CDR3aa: CASSLPGQVNEQFF
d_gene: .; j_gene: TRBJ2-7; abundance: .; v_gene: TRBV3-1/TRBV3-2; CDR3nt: TGTGCCAGCAGCCCCCCCGGGAGCGATACCTACGAGCAGTACTTC; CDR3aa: CASSPPGSDTYEQYF
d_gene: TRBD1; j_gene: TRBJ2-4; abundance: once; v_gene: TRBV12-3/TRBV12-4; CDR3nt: TGTGCCAGCAGGCTGACAGGGAGCAACATTCAGTACTTC; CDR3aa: CASRLTGSNIQYF
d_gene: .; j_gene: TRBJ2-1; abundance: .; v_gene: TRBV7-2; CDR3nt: TGTGCCAGCAGCTCGTCCAGGGTGTACAATGAGCAGTTCTTC; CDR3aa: CASSSSRVYNEQFF
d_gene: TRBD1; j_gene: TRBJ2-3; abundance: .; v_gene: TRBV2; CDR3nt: TGTGCCAGCAACTACGGGACAGGGAGAACCTATTTT; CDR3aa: CASNYGTGRTYF
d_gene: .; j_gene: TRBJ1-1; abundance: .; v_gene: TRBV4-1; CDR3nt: TGCGCCAGCAGCGAGGCAGCTCAGGGTGGCACTGAAGCTTTCTTT; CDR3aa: CASSEAAQGGTEAFF
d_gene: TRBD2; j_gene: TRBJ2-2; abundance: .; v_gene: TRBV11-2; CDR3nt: TGTGCCAGCAGCTCGCGATCTAGCGGGAAGTACACCGGGGAGCTGTTTTTT; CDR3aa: CASSSRSSGKYTGELFF
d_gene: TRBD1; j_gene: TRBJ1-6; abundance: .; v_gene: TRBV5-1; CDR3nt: TGCGCCAGCGCTTTCCGGACAGGGAATTCACCCCTCCACTTT; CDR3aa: CASAFRTGNSPLHF
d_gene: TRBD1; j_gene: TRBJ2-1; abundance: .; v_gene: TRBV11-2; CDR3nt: TGTGCCAGCAGCCCGGACAGGGTCTATGAGCAGTTCTTC; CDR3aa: CASSPDRVYEQFF
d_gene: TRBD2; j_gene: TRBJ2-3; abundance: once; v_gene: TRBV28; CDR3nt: TGTGCCACCCGACTAGCGGGAGGGCCCCACACAGATACGCAGTATTTT; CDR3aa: CATRLAGGPHTDTQYF
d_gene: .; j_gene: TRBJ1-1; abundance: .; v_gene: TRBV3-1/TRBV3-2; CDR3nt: TGTGCCAGCAGCCAAGTCGAGACAGCTCGTGTCACTGAAGCTTTCTTT; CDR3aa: CASSQVETARVTEAFF
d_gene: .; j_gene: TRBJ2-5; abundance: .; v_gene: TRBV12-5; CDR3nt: TGTGCTAGTGGTTTAGGGTCTGGGGGCCGAGAGACCCAGTACTTC; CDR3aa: CASGLGSGGRETQYF
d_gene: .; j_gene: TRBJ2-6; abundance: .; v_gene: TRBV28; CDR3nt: TGTGCCAGCAGTTTCCCCCCTCTCTACGTCCTGACTTTC; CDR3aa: CASSFPPLYVLTF
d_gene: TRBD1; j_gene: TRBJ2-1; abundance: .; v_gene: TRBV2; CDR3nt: TGTGCCAGCAGTCACCCGGGACAGGGGGCTTTCAATGAGCAGTTCTTC; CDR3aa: CASSHPGQGAFNEQFF
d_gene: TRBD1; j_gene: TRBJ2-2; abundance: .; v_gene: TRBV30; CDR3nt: TGTGCCTGGAAGGGACAGGGGGCCGTCGGGGAGCTGTTTTTT; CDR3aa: CAWKGQGAVGELFF
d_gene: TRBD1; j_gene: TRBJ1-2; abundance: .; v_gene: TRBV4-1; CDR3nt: TGCGCCAGCAGCCAAGATCCCGGGACAGGGGGCTCTGGCTACACCTTC; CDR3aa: CASSQDPGTGGSGYTF
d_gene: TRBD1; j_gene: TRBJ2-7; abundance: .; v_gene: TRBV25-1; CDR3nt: TGTGCCAGCAGCGGACAGGGGAGGAACGAGCAGTACTTC; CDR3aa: CASSGQGRNEQYF
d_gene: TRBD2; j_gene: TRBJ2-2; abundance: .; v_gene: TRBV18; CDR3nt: TGTGCCAGCTCACCACGTATTTTAGCGGGAGGCACCGGGGAGCTGTTTTTT; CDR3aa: CASSPRILAGGTGELFF
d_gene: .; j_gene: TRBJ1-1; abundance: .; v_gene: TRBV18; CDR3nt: TGTGCCAGCTCACCAGGGGGCGGAGATGAAGCTTTCTTT; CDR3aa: CASSPGGGDEAFF
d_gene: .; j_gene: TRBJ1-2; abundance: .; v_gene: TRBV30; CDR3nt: TGTGCCTGGAGTACACTAGCTAACTATGGCTACACCTTC; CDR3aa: CAWSTLANYGYTF
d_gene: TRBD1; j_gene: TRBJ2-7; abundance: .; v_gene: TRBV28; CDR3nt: TGTGCCAGCAATCCGGGACAGGAGACCTACGAGCAGTACTTC; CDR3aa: CASNPGQETYEQYF
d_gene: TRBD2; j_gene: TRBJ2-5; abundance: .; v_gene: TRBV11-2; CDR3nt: TGTGCCAGCAGCCGACTAGCGGCCGAAGAGACCCAGTACTTC; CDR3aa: CASSRLAAEETQYF
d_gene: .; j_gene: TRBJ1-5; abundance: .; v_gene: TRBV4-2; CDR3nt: TGTGCCAGCAGCCAAGTGTTCGAACAGGTGAATCAGCCCCAGCATTTT; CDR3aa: CASSQVFEQVNQPQHF
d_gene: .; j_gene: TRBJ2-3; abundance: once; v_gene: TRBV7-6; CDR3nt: TGTGCCAGCAGCTTAGTTGCGGGGCGAGAGGTCACAGATACGCAGTATTTT; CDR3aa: CASSLVAGREVTDTQYF
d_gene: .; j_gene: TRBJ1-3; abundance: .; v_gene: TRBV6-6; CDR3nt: TGTGCCAGCAGTCCGACTGAGACCGGTAGCTCTGGAAACACCATATATTTT; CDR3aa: CASSPTETGSSGNTIYF
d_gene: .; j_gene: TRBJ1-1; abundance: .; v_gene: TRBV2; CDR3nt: TGTGCCGAACCGGGGGAGGATGGGAACACTGAAGCTTTCTTT; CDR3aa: CAEPGEDGNTEAFF
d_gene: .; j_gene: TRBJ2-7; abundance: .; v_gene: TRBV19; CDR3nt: TGTGCCAGTAGTGCCCGGGACAAGGATTACGAGCAGTACTTC; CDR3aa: CASSARDKDYEQYF
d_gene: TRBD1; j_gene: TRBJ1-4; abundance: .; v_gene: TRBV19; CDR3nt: TGTGCCAGTAGGGGGACAGACCTCATCCATGAAAAACTGTTTTTT; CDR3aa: CASRGTDLIHEKLFF
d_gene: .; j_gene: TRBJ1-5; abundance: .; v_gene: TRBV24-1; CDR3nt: TGTGCCACCAACGGACTGAAGGAGAATCAGCCCCAGCATTTT; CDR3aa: CATNGLKENQPQHF
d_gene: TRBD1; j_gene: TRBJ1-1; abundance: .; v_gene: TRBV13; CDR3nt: TGTGCCAGCAGCGGGGGACAGGCAGGCACTGAAGCTTTCTTT; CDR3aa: CASSGGQAGTEAFF
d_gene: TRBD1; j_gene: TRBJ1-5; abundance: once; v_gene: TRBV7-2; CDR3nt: TGTGCCAGCAGCTTAGGACAGGGACTGCCCCAGCATTTT; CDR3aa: CASSLGQGLPQHF
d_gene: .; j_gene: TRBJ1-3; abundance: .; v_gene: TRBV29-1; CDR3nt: TGCAGCGCCGTTAGGGCGGGGAACACCATATATTTT; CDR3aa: CSAVRAGNTIYF
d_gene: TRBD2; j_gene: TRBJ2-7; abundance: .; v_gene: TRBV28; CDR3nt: TGTGCCAGCAGTCGGACTAGCGGGAGCTACGAGCAGTACTTC; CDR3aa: CASSRTSGSYEQYF
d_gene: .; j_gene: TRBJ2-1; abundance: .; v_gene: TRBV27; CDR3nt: TGTGCCAGCAGTTCACAGGGTCGATTGAATGAGCAGTTCTTC; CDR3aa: CASSSQGRLNEQFF
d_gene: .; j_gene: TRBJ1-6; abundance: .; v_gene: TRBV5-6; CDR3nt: TGTGCCAGCAGCTGGGGCAAAAATTCACCCCTCCACTTT; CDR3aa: CASSWGKNSPLHF
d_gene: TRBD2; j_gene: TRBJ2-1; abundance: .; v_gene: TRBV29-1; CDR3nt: TGCAGCGTTTCCGGGACTAGCTCCTACAATGAGCAGTTCTTC; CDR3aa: CSVSGTSSYNEQFF
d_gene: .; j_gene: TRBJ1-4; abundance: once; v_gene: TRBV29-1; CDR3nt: TGCAGCGTTGCGGGAGGCGATGAAAAACTGTTTTTT; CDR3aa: CSVAGGDEKLFF
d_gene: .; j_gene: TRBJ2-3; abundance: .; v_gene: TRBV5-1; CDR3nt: TGCGCCAGCACCCTGTTGGAGCGGGGCACAGATACGCAGTATTTT; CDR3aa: CASTLLERGTDTQYF
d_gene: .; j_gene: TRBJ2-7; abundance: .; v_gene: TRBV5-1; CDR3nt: TGCGCCAGCAGCTTGTCTAGGTACTTC; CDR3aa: CASSLSRYF
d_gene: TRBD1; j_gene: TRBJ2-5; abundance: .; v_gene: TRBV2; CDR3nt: TGTGCCAGCAAGGGACAGCTCCAAGAGACCCAGTACTTC; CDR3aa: CASKGQLQETQYF
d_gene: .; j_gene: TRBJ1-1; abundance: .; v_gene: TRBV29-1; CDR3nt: TGCAGCGTTTCGGACACCCTGAACACTGAAGCTTTCTTT; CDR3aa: CSVSDTLNTEAFF
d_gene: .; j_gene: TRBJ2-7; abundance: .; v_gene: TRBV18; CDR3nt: TGTGCCAGCTCACCACGGGCCCCCGAGCAGTACTTC; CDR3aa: CASSPRAPEQYF
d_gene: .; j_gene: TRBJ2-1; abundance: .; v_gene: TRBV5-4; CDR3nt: TGTGCCAGCAGCCAGAGGGCTAGCCCGAACAATGAGCAGTTCTTC; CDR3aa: CASSQRASPNNEQFF